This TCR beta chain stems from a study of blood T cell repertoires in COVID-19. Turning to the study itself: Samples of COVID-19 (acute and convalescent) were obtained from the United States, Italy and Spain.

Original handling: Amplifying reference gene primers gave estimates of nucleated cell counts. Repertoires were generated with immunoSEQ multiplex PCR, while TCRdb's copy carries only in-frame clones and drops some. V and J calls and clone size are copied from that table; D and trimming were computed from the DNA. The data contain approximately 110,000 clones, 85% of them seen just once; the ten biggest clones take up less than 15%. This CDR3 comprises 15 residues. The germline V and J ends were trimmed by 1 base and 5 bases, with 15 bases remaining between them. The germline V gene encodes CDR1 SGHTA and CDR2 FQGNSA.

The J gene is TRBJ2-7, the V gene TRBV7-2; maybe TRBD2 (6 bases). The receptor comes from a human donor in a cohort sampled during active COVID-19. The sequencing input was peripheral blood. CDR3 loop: CASSLVAGPQDEQYF. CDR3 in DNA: TGTGCCAGCAGCTTAGTGGCGGGGCCTCAGGACGAGCAGTACTTC.